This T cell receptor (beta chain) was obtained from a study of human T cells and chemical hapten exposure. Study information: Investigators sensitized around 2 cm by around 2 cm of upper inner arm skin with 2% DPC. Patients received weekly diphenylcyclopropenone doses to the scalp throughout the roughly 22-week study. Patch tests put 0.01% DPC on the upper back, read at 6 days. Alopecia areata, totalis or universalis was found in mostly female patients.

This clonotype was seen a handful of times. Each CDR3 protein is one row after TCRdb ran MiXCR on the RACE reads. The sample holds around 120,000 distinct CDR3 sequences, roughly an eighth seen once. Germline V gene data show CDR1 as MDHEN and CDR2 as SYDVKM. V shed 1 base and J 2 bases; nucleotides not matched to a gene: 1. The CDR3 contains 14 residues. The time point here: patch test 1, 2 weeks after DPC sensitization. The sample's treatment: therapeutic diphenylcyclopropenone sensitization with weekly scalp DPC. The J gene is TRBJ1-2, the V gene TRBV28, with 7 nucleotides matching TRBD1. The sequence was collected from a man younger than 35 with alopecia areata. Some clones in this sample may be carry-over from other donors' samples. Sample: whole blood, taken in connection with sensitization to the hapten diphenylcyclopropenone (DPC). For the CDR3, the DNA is TGTGCCAGCAGTTTATCGGGACAGAACTATGGCTACACCTTC. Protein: CASSLSGQNYGYTF.